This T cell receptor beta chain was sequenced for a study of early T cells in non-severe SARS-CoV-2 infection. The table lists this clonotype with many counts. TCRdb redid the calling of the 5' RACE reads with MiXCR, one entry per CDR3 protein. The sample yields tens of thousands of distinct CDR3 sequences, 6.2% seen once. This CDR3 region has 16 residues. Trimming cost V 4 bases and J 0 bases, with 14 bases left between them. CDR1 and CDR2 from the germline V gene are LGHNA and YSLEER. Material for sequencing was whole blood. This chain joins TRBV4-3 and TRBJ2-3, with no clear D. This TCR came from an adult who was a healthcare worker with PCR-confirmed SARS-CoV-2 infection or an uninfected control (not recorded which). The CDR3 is CASSRVFPPSTDTQYF. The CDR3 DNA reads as TGCGCCAGCAGCCGCGTTTTTCCCCCTAGCACAGATACGCAGTATTTT.